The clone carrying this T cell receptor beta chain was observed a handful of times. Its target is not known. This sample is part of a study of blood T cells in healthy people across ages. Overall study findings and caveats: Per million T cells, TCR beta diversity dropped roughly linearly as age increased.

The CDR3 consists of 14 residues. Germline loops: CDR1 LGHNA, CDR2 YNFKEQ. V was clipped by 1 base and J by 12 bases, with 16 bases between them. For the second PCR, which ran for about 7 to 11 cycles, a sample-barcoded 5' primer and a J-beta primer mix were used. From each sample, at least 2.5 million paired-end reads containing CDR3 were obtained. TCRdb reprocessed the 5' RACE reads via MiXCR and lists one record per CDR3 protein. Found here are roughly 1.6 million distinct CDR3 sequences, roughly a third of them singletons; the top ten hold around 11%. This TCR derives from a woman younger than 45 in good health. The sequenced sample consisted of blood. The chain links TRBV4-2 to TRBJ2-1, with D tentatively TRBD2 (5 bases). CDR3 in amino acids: CASSQVSPGSGQFF. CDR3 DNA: TGTGCCAGCAGCCAAGTGTCCCCGGGGTCAGGGCAGTTCTTC.